This entry concerns a single T cell receptor (beta chain). Its cognate antigen is unknown. These data belong to a study of blood T cells in healthy people across ages. Study-level results: Aged donors had fewer naive CD4+ cells and lower diversity than long-lived donors. Per million T cells, TCR beta diversity dropped roughly linearly as age increased.

The authors isolated at least 6 million PBMCs per sample. The length of the CDR3 is 17 residues. Primed by a sample-barcoded 5' primer and a J-beta primer mix, a second PCR proceeded for roughly 7 to 12 cycles. Samples each returned at least 2.5 million CDR3-containing paired-end reads. Using its own MiXCR run on the 5' RACE reads, TCRdb lists one record per CDR3 protein. The sample lists 1.2 million to 1.5 million distinct CDR3 sequences, around 39% seen once, with approximately 7.9% in the top ten. The sample consisted of blood. This TCR came from a woman aged 18 to 35 in good health. V usage is TRBV12-3 or TRBV12-4 and J usage is TRBJ2-1; 7 bases are shared with TRBD2. The last part of the DNA fits TRBJ2-7 better; the J call may be wrong. The chain's CDR3 is CASSLAGGSGSYNEQYF. Written as DNA, the CDR3 is TGTGCCAGCAGTTTAGCAGGCGGGAGCGGCTCCTACAATGAGCAGTACTTC.